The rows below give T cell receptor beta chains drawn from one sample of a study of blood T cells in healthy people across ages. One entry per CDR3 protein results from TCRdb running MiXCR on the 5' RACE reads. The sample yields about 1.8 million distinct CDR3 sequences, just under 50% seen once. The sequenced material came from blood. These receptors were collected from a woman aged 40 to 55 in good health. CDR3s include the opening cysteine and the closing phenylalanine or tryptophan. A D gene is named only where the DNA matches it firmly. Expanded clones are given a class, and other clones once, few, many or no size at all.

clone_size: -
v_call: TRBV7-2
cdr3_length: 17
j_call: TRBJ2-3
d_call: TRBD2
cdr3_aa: CASSFTSGGTYTDTQYF
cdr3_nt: TGTGCCAGCAGCTTTACTAGCGGGGGGACCTACACAGATACGCAGTATTTT

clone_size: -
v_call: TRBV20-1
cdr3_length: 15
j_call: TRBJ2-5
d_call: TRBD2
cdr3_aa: CSAYPGGAIRETQYF
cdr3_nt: TGCAGTGCCTACCCGGGGGGGGCCATCCGAGAGACCCAGTACTTC

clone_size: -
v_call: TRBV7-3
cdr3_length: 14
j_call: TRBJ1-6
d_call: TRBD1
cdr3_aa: CASSWTGYNSPLHF
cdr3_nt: TGTGCCAGCAGCTGGACAGGCTATAATTCACCCCTCCACTTT

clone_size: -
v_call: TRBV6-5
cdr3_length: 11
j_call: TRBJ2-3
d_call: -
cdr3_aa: CASSYAAVQYF
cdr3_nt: TGTGCCAGCAGTTACGCGGCTGTGCAGTATTTT

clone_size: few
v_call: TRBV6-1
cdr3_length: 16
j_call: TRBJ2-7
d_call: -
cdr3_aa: CASSEGPRTAYYEQYF
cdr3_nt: TGTGCCAGCAGTGAAGGTCCTAGGACAGCATACTACGAGCAGTACTTC

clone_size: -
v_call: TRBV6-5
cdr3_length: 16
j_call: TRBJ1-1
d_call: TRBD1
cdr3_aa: CASTNSLQGRNTEAFF
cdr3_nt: TGTGCCAGCACAAACTCGTTACAGGGGCGGAACACTGAAGCTTTCTTT

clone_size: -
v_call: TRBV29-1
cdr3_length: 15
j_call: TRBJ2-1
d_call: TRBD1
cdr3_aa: CSSRGGGQDGDEQFF
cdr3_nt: TGCAGCTCTCGTGGGGGTGGACAGGACGGAGATGAGCAGTTCTTC

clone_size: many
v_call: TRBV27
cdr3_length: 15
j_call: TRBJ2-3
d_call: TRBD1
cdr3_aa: CASSLGQGRADTQYF
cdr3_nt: TGTGCCAGCAGTTTGGGACAGGGGAGGGCAGATACGCAGTATTTT

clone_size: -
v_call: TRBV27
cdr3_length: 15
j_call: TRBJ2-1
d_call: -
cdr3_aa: CASSPPGGAENEQFF
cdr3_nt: TGTGCCAGCAGCCCCCCAGGGGGGGCTGAGAATGAGCAGTTCTTC

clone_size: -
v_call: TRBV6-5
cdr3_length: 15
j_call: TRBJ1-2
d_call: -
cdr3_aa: CASREHGRTNYGYTF
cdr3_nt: TGTGCCAGCAGAGAGCATGGACGGACAAACTATGGCTACACCTTC

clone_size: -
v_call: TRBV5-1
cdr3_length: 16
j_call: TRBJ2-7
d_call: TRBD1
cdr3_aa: CASSLDRGRFSDEQYF
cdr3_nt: TGCGCCAGCAGCCTAGACAGGGGACGGTTTTCTGACGAGCAGTACTTC

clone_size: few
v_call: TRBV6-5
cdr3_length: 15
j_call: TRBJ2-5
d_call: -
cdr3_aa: CASSSYQTAEETQYF
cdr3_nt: TGTGCCAGCAGTTCATACCAGACTGCAGAAGAGACCCAGTACTTC

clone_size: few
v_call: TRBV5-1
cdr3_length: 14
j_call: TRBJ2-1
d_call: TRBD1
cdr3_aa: CASTRGNSYNEQFF
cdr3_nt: TGCGCCAGCACCAGGGGGAACTCCTACAATGAGCAGTTCTTC

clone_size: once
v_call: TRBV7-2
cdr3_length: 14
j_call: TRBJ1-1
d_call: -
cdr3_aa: CASSPGQFNTEAFF
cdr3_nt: TGTGCCAGCAGCCCCGGGCAGTTTAACACTGAAGCTTTCTTT

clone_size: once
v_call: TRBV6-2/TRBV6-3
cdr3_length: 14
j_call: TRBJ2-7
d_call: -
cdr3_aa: CASSDGYFSDEQYF
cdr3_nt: TGTGCCAGCAGCGACGGTTACTTCTCCGACGAGCAGTACTTC

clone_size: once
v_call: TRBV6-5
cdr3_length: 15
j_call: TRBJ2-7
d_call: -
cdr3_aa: CASRGRGPFAYEQYF
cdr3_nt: TGTGCCAGCAGGGGCCGGGGTCCTTTTGCCTACGAGCAGTACTTC

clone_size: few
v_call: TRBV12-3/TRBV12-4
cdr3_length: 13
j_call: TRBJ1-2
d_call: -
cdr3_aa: CASSLSSLDGYTF
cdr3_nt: TGTGCCAGCAGTTTATCCAGTCTAGATGGCTACACCTTC